The T cell receptor beta chain under discussion was sequenced for a study of T cells in Graves' hyperthyroidism and ophthalmopathy. Study as a whole: Initial diagnosis, before any treatment, was when peripheral blood was collected.

General study results and limits: A model using 13 V-J features told ophthalmopathy apart from stable hyperthyroidism. Most thyroid clonotypes expanded above 0.001 were also detected in blood.

Active moderate-to-severe ophthalmopathy, Clinical Activity Score at least 3, NOSPECS at least 4, under 3 months' duration. Researchers amplified the TCR beta CDR3 regions from RNA transcripts. HTBI primers were the set used in a first-round RT-PCR of the TCR CDR3. One entry per CDR3 protein results from TCRdb running MiXCR on the multiplex PCR reads. The sample consists of 400,000 or so distinct CDR3 sequences, around 15% of them appearing once. This clonotype was picked up one time. Its antigen is undetermined. After removal of 5 bases from V and 1 base from J, the junction contained 7 bases not matched to a gene. In germline, CDR1 is LNHDA, CDR2 SQIVND (reference sequence). This CDR3 comprises 16 residues.

The genes are TRBV19 and TRBJ2-7; TRBD2 matches at 11 bases. Material for sequencing was blood. The origin of this receptor is a woman aged 55 to 70 with Graves' ophthalmopathy. The CDR3 region has the DNA TGTGCCAGTAGTGACGTGGGGACTAGCGGATCCTACGAGCAGTACTTC. As protein: CASSDVGTSGSYEQYF.